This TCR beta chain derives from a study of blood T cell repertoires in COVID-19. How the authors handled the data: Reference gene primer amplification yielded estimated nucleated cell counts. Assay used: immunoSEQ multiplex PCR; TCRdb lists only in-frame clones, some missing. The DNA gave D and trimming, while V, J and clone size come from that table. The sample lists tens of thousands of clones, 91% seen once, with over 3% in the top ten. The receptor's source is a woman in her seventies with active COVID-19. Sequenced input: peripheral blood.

Written as DNA, the CDR3 is TGTGCCAGCACTTCTAGCGGGAGTTCGTACAATGAGCAGTTCTTC. It is translated as CASTSSGSSYNEQFF. The gene calls are TRBV6-5 and TRBJ2-1, with 10 bases matching TRBD2. The CDR3 sequence is 15 residues long. Germline V gene data show CDR1 as MNHEY and CDR2 as SVGAGI. V lost 7 bases, J lost 4 bases, and 7 bases stayed unmatched.